This T cell receptor beta chain is from a study of cytomegalovirus exposure and HLA in healthy donors (dated by TCRdb to about 2017). Study-level background: An earlier analysis of 587 of the donors reported 276 Gb of sequence data and 117 million unique TCR beta sequences obtained from 150 million to 200 million T cells. Because of strong linkage in the cohort, roughly five DR-DQ haplotypes were treated as single units for association and clustering. To predict cytomegalovirus infection status, the study brought together high-throughput TCR immunosequencing, statistical association of individual TCRs with disease status, and machine learning. Genome-wide SNP genotypes for about 55% of the 666 donors were used in a later genetic analysis, which treated that subset as a discovery cohort. An early release that covered fewer than 800 HLA-typed donors contained around 300 gigabases of sequencing data and around 85 million unique TCR sequences. Along with the approximately 650-subject first cohort, a separate validation cohort of roughly 110 different subjects was used. Every repertoire in the discovery cohort had been generated on one and the same sequencing platform. A later analysis re-examined previously published TCR beta repertoires from roughly 650 donors and added high-resolution HLA genotyping to investigate patterns of TCR occurrence. An earlier analysis of 587 of the donors used high-throughput TCR beta sequencing to judge whether each TCR beta V gene segment behaved as functional or pseudogenic. Of the roughly 400 genotyped donors, approximately 82% fell in the genetic ancestry cluster associated with self-reported Caucasian donors. Among 300 to 500 genotyped donors of the cohort, an average of approximately 220,000 unique TCR beta nucleotide sequences was sequenced per donor, of which 15% to 20% were non-productive. The number of typed donors differed by locus: about 620-630 for A, B, C, DRB1 and DQB1; about 520 for DQA1; around 610 for DPA1; and roughly 490 for DPB1. Using immunosequencing, the study profiled T cell repertoires from 550 to 750 subjects and related those repertoires to cytomegalovirus serostatus. The aim of the study was to test whether cataloging public T cell receptors could identify signatures of past pathogen exposure. Alongside the repertoire data, information on donor age, sex, ethnicity and CMV serostatus was compiled. Rather than drawing on any new phenotypic data, the later analysis identified candidate immune exposures from TCR beta sequences and the way those sequences occurred across donors. HLA typing included class I and class II loci at four-digit resolution.

Beyond this particular receptor, the publication reports: Broadly in line with IMGT annotations, most TCR beta V segments showed up in productive rearrangements about 87% or about 30% of the time in an earlier analysis of several hundred of the donors. A further reported finding was that TCR beta sequences accurately predicted the HLA-A and HLA-B alleles for most subjects in the first cohort. Correlated functional status among segregating V segments might reflect linkage disequilibrium, but an unknown experimental factor could not be ruled out. Presence/absence analyses assumed roughly uniform sequencing depth across donors, an assumption that may not hold. The classifier was reported to diagnose cytomegalovirus status with high specificity and sensitivity in both the original cohort and the validation cohort. Because counts were too low, seventeen rarely observed V segments, including chromosome 9 orphons, were excluded from the earlier analysis of around 590 of the donors. Because some donors lacked HLA typing at each locus, the association tests relied only on the typed subset. A group of highly shared sequence variants was considered likely to be a technical artifact of the sequencing pipeline. A total of around 150 TCR beta chains were listed by the study as associated with cytomegalovirus. A later genetic analysis reported fewer N-insertions in productive TCRs among donors in an Asian-associated ancestry cluster than the roughly 620-donor mean. In a later analysis, the rate of TCR association differed among HLA loci, with DRB1 alleles having the most associated TCRs and HLA-C alleles having the fewest. Most TCR sequences were seen in very few donors, while some public TCRs were found in many individuals. In a later analysis, HLA-associated TCR beta chains showed more clonal expansion and lower generation probabilities than non-associated chains that were equally common. When HLA alleles, especially DR and DQ, strongly co-occurred, TCR associations were difficult to assign to individual alleles. V-gene and J-gene trimming of TCR beta chains was associated with a missense DCLRE1C variant in a later genetic analysis, and the association was replicated in an independent cohort. Only TCR beta chains were sequenced in this cohort, and the absence of alpha or paired-chain data limited detectable features. For the cohort, immune exposure information was limited to CMV serostatus. Because the 87-base-pair reads could not distinguish some IMGT-functional V segments, including TRBV6-2 and TRBV6-3, those segments were excluded. In a later analysis, several top co-occurrence clusters were reported to appear linked to parvovirus B19, influenza, CMV and Epstein-Barr virus. In a later analysis, some 18,000 TCR beta sequences were associated with specific HLA alleles at a false discovery rate of 0.05. Three of the identified cytomegalovirus-associated TCR beta chains were confirmed in vitro to be specific for cytomegalovirus antigens. According to the authors, the approach could potentially be generalized to other disease states and immunological phenotypes. Most CMV-associated TCR beta chains appeared to be HLA-restricted in a later analysis, and the HLA associations seemed to be driven largely by CMV exposure.

This clone was observed a handful of times. Its antigen is not yet known. Base qualities are not at hand, and no much larger clone is one base apart. Libraries were built with the immunoSEQ multiplex PCR assay. For the multiplex PCR, a mixture combining 60 forward primers for TCR Vbeta segments and 13 reverse primers for TCR Jbeta segments was used. Amplification of the CDR3 region of rearranged TCR beta genes was performed with a multiplex PCR assay on genomic DNA. The Illumina HiSeq System was used to sequence the amplified TCR beta libraries as 87-base-pair reads. The authors' analysis ran thus. A later analysis counted some 80 million unique TCR beta chains across the roughly 700 repertoires, and 10 million to 11 million of these chains were shared by at least two donors. A nearest-neighbor algorithm error-corrected the raw reads and collapsed the reads into unique sequences, merging closely related sequences to remove PCR and sequencing errors. To assign V, D and J gene segments, CDR3 sequences were aligned to IMGT reference sequences. For a sequence to be retained, a match of at least six nucleotides was required to both a V gene segment and a J gene segment. Rearrangements were called productive when the CDR3 lacked stop codons and stayed in frame with V and J; all others were non-productive. Following IMGT convention, CDR3 was defined as the stretch from the second conserved V-encoded cysteine up to the conserved J-encoded phenylalanine. The earlier analysis of 550 to 650 of the donors excluded any sequence lacking an unambiguous match to a single V gene segment. An earlier analysis of fewer than 650 of the donors classified V segments as functional when productive rearrangements were above 56.7% and as segregating when the standard deviation between donors was above 5%. A statistical classification framework was built to diagnose cytomegalovirus status from the catalog of TCR beta chain sequences. V and J gene assignment, in a later analysis, came from comparing TCR nucleotide sequences with IMGT/GENE-DB human TR gene sequences. A later analysis assigned CDR3 sequences and most-parsimonious VDJ recombination scenarios with the TCRdist pipeline. In a later analysis, every TCR beta chain was defined by the combination of its CDR3 amino acid sequence and its V-gene family, and reads without a unique V-gene family were dropped. In a later analysis, 450 to 600 highly shared, low-generation-probability nucleotide sequences were removed to address suspected cross-contamination and a sequencing artifact. A later analysis calculated a clonal expansion index for each public chain from normalized within-repertoire ranks of inferred template counts. A later analysis computed generation probabilities with a VDJ recombination model fitted to out-of-frame rearrangements, and checked the results against IGoR. In a later analysis, TCR-TCR, TCR-HLA and TCR-CMV co-occurrence was scored with hypergeometric tests, and a repertoire-size bias correction was applied to TCR pairs. To estimate false discovery rates, a later analysis permuted the HLA or CMV assignments 20 times. In a later analysis, co-occurring TCRs were grouped with DBSCAN, and TCRdist sequence similarity was added when clustering was performed within HLA-allele-positive subsets. Co-occurrence clustering excluded repertoires with fewer than 30,000 or more than 120,000 public chains, plus five with anomalous nucleotide sharing. The table comes from immuneACCESS by way of TCRdb, which keeps in-frame sequences with V and J called. Part of the clones is missing from these tables; in studies checked, under half for an unresolved V gene and the rest for unknown reasons. For V, J and clone size, that table is used; D and trimming come from the DNA. The sample table lists about 140,000 clones, roughly 9.8% of them with a count of one. Under 2% of the sample is taken by the ten largest.

The cohort consisted of 650 to 700 healthy bone marrow donors. All cohort members were sampled while nominally healthy, although unrecorded immune exposures were likely present. The donor was CMV seronegative and was included in the group of under 450 seronegative cohort members. A peripheral blood sample was collected from each donor, and TCR beta sequencing was performed on peripheral blood mononuclear cells. The Qiagen DNeasy Blood Extraction Kit was used to extract genomic DNA from the blood cell samples. Deletion took 5 bases off V and 5 bases off J, with a span of 16 bases between the germline ends. The germline V gene (reference sequence) specifies LNHNV as CDR1 and YYDKDF as CDR2. Its CDR3 holds 14 amino acids, cysteine through phenylalanine. The CDR3 DNA has 42 bases and is translated from base 1.

Recombination connected TRBV15 to TRBJ2-7; TRBD1 is a weak D gene call, 5 bases matching. This TCR was recovered from a man in his fifties or sixties in good health and CMV-seronegative. The sample was PBMCs. The DNA sequence is given as TGTGCCACCAGCGGCTCCACGACAGCAAACGAGCAGTACTTC. It is translated as CATSGSTTANEQYF.